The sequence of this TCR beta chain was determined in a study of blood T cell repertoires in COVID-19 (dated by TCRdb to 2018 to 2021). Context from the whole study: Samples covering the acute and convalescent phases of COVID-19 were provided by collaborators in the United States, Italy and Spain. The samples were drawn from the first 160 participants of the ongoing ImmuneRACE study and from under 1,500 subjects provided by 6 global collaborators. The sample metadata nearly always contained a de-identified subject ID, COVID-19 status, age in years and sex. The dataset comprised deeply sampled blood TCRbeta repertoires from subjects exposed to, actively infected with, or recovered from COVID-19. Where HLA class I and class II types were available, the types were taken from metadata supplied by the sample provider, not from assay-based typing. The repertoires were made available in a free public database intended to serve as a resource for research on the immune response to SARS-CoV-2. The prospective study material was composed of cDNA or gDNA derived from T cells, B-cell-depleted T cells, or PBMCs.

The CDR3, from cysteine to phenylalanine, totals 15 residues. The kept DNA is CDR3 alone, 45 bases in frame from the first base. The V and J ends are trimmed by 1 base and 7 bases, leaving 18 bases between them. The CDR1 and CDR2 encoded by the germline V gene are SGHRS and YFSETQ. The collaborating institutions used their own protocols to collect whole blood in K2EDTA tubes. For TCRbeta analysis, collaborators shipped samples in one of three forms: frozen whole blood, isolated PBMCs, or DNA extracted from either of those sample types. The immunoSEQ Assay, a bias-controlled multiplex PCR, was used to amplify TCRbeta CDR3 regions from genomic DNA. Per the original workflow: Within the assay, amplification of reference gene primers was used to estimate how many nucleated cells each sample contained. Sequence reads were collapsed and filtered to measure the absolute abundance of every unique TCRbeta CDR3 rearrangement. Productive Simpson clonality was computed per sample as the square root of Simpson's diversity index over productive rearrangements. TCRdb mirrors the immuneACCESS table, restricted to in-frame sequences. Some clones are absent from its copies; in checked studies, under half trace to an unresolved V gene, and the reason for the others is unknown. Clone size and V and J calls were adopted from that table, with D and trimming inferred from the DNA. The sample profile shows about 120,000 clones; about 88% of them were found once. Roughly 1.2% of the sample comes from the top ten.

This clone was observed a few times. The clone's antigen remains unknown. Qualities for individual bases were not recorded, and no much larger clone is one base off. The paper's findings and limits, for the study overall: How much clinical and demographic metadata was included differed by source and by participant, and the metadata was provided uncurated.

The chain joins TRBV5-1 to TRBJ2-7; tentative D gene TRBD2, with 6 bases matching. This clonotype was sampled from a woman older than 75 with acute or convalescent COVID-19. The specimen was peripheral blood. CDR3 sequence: CASSLQPGLLLEQYF. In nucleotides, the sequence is TGCGCCAGCAGCTTGCAACCGGGACTCCTTTTGGAGCAGTACTTC.